This TCR beta chain originates from a study of CXCR3 chemokines and chemotherapy response in bladder cancer. Trimming pared 5 bases from V and 10 bases from J, leaving 12 bases between. The CDR3 is 13 amino acids. Looked up from germline, CDR1 is MNHEY and CDR2 is SMNVEV (reference sequence). TCRdb re-derived calls from the PCR reads in MiXCR, one entry per CDR3 protein. The sample records roughly 8,000 distinct CDR3 sequences, 10% to 15% being singletons. The specimen was obtained from a patient whose treatment included neoadjuvant chemotherapy. The TCR was taken from a human donor with bladder cancer that responded to neoadjuvant chemotherapy. The J gene is TRBJ1-6, the V gene TRBV27; maybe TRBD1 (5 bases). The CDR3, as DNA: TGTGCCAGCAGTATGGGGGTTGTCTCACCCCTCCACTTT. This codes for CASSMGVVSPLHF.